These 3 T cell receptor beta chains were sequenced from one sample in a study of T cells in Graves' hyperthyroidism and ophthalmopathy. RNA transcripts gave rise to amplified TCR beta CDR3 regions. Initially, a first-round RT-PCR of the TCR CDR3 employed the HTBI primer set. TCRdb fed the multiplex PCR reads into MiXCR, producing one record per CDR3 protein. The sample has hundreds of thousands of distinct CDR3 sequences; 15% to 20% are singletons. Source material: blood. The receptors were gathered from a woman in her 30s with Graves' hyperthyroidism.

This clonotype was picked up many times. The CDR3 spells CASRPLGRGLGTEKLFF. The CDR3 coding sequence is TGTGCCAGCAGGCCCTTAGGACGAGGACTGGGGACTGAAAAACTGTTTTTT. The chain carries TRBV28 and TRBJ1-4; tentatively, D is TRBD1 (5 bases). CDR1 and CDR2 from the germline V gene are MDHEN and SYDVKM. Trimming removed 6 bases at V and 7 bases at J, with 24 bases between. CDR3 length: 17 residues.

The chain has TRBV28 and TRBJ1-2, with D perhaps TRBD1 (5 bases). The CDR3 is 15 amino acids. Per the germline V gene, CDR1 is MDHEN and CDR2 is SYDVKM. Trimming took 5 bases from V and 0 from J, leaving 13 bases between them. CDR3 amino acids: CASSEGSSPNYGYTF. CDR3 DNA: TGTGCCAGCAGTGAGGGGAGCTCCCCTAACTATGGCTACACCTTC.

The rearrangement uses TRBV19 and TRBJ1-1, with 8 bases identical to TRBD1. Germline CDR1 LNHDA, CDR2 SQIVND (reference sequence). With V trimmed by 3 bases and J by 6 bases, 6 bases remained unmatched. The CDR3 runs to 14 residues. CDR3 sequence reads: CASSIQGAMAEAFF. The CDR3 region has the DNA TGTGCCAGTAGTATTCAGGGGGCGATGGCTGAAGCTTTCTTT.